A selection of T cell receptor beta chains follows, all from one sample in a study of spatial heterogeneity in lung cancer. TCRdb re-analysed the 5' RACE reads in MiXCR, keeping a single row per CDR3 protein. The sample yields about 5,100 distinct CDR3 sequences, around 26% seen once. The source was PBMCs, collected at surgery. Receptors were obtained from a male donor with early-stage non-small cell lung cancer. Both conserved end residues are part of each CDR3. D genes are given only for firm matches. A clone size is listed for some rows: how often the clone was seen (once, few, many), or a class if it is expanded.

- TRBD1 TRBJ1-2 TRBV5-1 CASSGDSYGYTF TGCGCCAGCAGCGGGGACAGCTATGGCTACACCTTC
few - TRBJ1-3 TRBV6-5 CASSSGRGGNTIYF TGTGCCAGCAGCTCCGGCAGGGGAGGAAACACCATATATTTT
medium-sized - TRBJ1-1 TRBV7-2 CASSLYLARGEAFF TGTGCCAGCAGCTTATACCTCGCGAGAGGTGAAGCTTTCTTT
few - TRBJ1-2 TRBV20-1 CSARVQVLYGYTF TGCAGTGCTAGAGTACAGGTCCTCTATGGCTACACCTTC
- TRBD2 TRBJ2-3 TRBV20-1 CSAQRGSTDTQYF TGCAGTGCCCAGCGGGGGAGCACAGATACGCAGTATTTT
- TRBD1 TRBJ1-3 TRBV29-1 CSVAGTGDGNTIYF TGCAGCGTTGCCGGGACAGGGGACGGAAACACCATATATTTT
- TRBD2 TRBJ2-1 TRBV7-9 CASSRTSGSNEQFF TGTGCCAGCAGCCGGACTAGCGGGAGCAATGAGCAGTTCTTC
medium-sized TRBD1 TRBJ2-7 TRBV9 CASSTGAGTGSYEQYF TGTGCCAGCAGCACAGGGGCCGGGACAGGTTCCTACGAGCAGTACTTC
medium-sized - TRBJ2-3 TRBV30 CACTRRGGGADTQYF TGTGCCTGCACTCGTAGAGGGGGCGGGGCAGATACGCAGTATTTT
medium-sized - TRBJ2-5 TRBV12-3/TRBV12-4 CASSSISPLRGETQYF TGTGCCAGCAGTTCCATATCCCCACTCCGGGGGGAGACCCAGTACTTC
many TRBD2 TRBJ2-2 TRBV5-6 CASSSAGGPGGELFF TGTGCCAGCAGCTCAGCGGGAGGGCCCGGCGGGGAGCTGTTTTTT
- TRBD2 TRBJ2-1 TRBV11-1 CASSLEGTSGRGQFF TGTGCCAGCAGCTTAGAAGGGACTAGCGGGAGAGGACAGTTCTTC
medium-sized - TRBJ2-2 TRBV12-3/TRBV12-4 CASSVSGWSTGELFF TGTGCCAGCAGTGTGTCGGGGTGGAGCACCGGGGAGCTGTTTTTT
few - TRBJ2-6 TRBV6-5 CASTPLQLSGANVLTF TGTGCCAGCACCCCCTTACAGCTCTCTGGGGCCAACGTCCTGACTTTC
medium-sized TRBD2 TRBJ2-1 TRBV29-1 CSVEEGGDNEQFF TGCAGCGTTGAAGAGGGGGGGGACAATGAGCAGTTCTTC
- TRBD1 TRBJ2-7 TRBV29-1 CSVPPPGQSYEQYF TGCAGCGTCCCCCCGCCGGGACAGAGCTACGAGCAGTACTTC
medium-sized - TRBJ2-1 TRBV11-3 CASSLDRIPGSGEQFF TGTGCCAGCAGCTTAGATCGTATCCCGGGGTCGGGCGAGCAGTTCTTC
few TRBD1 TRBJ2-5 TRBV7-9 CASTQGTGPQETQYF TGTGCCAGCACTCAGGGGACAGGACCTCAAGAGACCCAGTACTTC
- - TRBJ1-5 TRBV27 CASSPGTVVGQPQHF TGTGCCAGCAGTCCAGGGACGGTCGTTGGCCAGCCCCAGCATTTT
medium-sized - TRBJ1-4 TRBV19 CASSPLWGLMEKLFF TGTGCCAGTAGTCCCCTTTGGGGGCTCATGGAAAAACTGTTTTTT
- TRBD1 TRBJ2-6 TRBV27 CASSLRTGILGANVLTF TGTGCCAGCAGTTTGAGGACAGGGATCCTTGGGGCCAACGTCCTGACTTTC
few - TRBJ2-1 TRBV5-1 CASSLTTGALYNEQFF TGCGCCAGCAGCCTGACGACAGGTGCCCTGTACAATGAGCAGTTCTTC
once - TRBJ1-1 TRBV27 CASSLLGTEAFF TGTGCCAGCAGTTTGTTGGGCACTGAAGCTTTCTTT
few - TRBJ2-7 TRBV6-5 CASSPNRVSEQYF TGTGCCAGCAGTCCAAACAGGGTATCCGAGCAGTACTTC
few - TRBJ2-5 TRBV6-1 CASSDRGLRIGETQYF TGTGCCAGCAGTGACCGCGGACTAAGGATAGGAGAGACCCAGTACTTC
medium-sized - TRBJ1-3 TRBV20-1 CSARDIASGNTIYF TGCAGTGCTAGAGATATTGCCTCTGGAAACACCATATATTTT
medium-sized - TRBJ1-6 TRBV28 CASSTAGAYNSPLHF TGTGCCAGCAGTACTGCAGGGGCTTATAATTCACCCCTCCACTTT
- - TRBJ2-7 TRBV12-3/TRBV12-4 CASSLFGGAAVYEQYF TGTGCCAGCAGCTTGTTCGGGGGCGCAGCGGTCTACGAGCAGTACTTC
- - TRBJ1-1 TRBV6-5 CASSYSISSLAGEAFF TGTGCCAGCAGTTACTCGATCTCTTCTCTAGCAGGTGAAGCTTTCTTT
once - TRBJ2-5 TRBV7-2 CASSLEGRQAETQYF TGTGCCAGCAGCTTAGAGGGTAGGCAGGCAGAGACCCAGTACTTC
medium-sized - TRBJ2-5 TRBV5-1 CASSLETSKETQYF TGCGCCAGCAGCTTGGAAACTAGCAAGGAGACCCAGTACTTC
medium-sized TRBD2 TRBJ2-5 TRBV24-1 CATSDIKGLAGVRETQYF TGTGCCACCAGTGATATCAAAGGACTAGCGGGAGTTCGAGAGACCCAGTACTTC
medium-sized TRBD2 TRBJ2-1 TRBV5-1 CASSLVGTSGNNEQFF TGCGCCAGCAGCTTGGTGGGGACTAGCGGGAACAATGAGCAGTTCTTC
medium-sized - TRBJ2-2 TRBV5-6 CASSLAIDITGELFF TGTGCCAGCAGCTTGGCCATCGACATCACCGGGGAGCTGTTTTTT
- TRBD2 TRBJ2-1 TRBV5-5 CASSPPGLAELNEQFF TGTGCCAGCAGCCCACCGGGACTAGCGGAGCTCAATGAGCAGTTCTTC
few TRBD1 TRBJ2-1 TRBV10-3 CAISAQGLDEQFF TGTGCCATCAGTGCACAGGGGCTAGATGAGCAGTTCTTC
- TRBD1 TRBJ1-2 TRBV13 CASSQDRGAGYGYTF TGTGCCAGCAGCCAAGACAGGGGGGCAGGCTATGGCTACACCTTC
medium-sized - TRBJ1-1 TRBV9 CASSVDWNTEAFF TGTGCCAGCAGCGTAGACTGGAACACTGAAGCTTTCTTT
medium-sized - TRBJ1-2 TRBV28 CASSLPAPINYGYTF TGTGCCAGCAGTTTGCCGGCGCCAATAAACTATGGCTACACCTTC
once TRBD1 TRBJ1-1 TRBV5-1 CASSLRQGTEAFF TGCGCCAGCAGCCTGAGACAGGGGACTGAAGCTTTCTTT
- TRBD1 TRBJ1-1 TRBV20-1 CSAPGTGGTEAFF TGCAGTGCTCCCGGGACAGGGGGGACTGAAGCTTTCTTT
- TRBD2 TRBJ2-2 TRBV20-1 CSAKETSNTGELFF TGCAGTGCTAAGGAGACTAGCAATACCGGGGAGCTGTTTTTT
many - TRBJ2-7 TRBV9 CASSVGQGGYEQYF TGTGCCAGCAGCGTAGGGCAGGGAGGCTACGAGCAGTACTTC
- - TRBJ2-1 TRBV12-3/TRBV12-4 CASSSRAGQGLYNEQFF TGTGCCAGCAGCTCCCGCGCCGGTCAGGGACTCTACAATGAGCAGTTCTTC
few TRBD1 TRBJ2-7 TRBV4-2 CASSQRQGSYEQYF TGTGCCAGCAGCCAACGACAGGGGTCCTACGAGCAGTACTTC
many TRBD1 TRBJ1-1 TRBV5-1 CASSFDRGSGDNTEAFF TGCGCCAGCAGCTTTGACAGGGGATCAGGGGACAACACTGAAGCTTTCTTT
few - TRBJ2-7 TRBV10-3 CAIKEARAPEQYF TGTGCCATCAAAGAAGCTAGAGCGCCCGAGCAGTACTTC